The next 25 T cell receptor beta chains were all read from a single sample in a study of control samples from healthy donors and cancer patients. Measured with immunoSEQ multiplex PCR; TCRdb has only the in-frame clones, and not every one. The sample lists about 170,000 clones, 91% occurring once. Material for sequencing was blood. The receptor set was obtained from a woman in her twenties or thirties in good health.

The gene calls are TRBV4-1 and TRBJ1-4; 11 bases are shared with TRBD1. J gave up 7 bases and V 4 bases, and 8 bases lay outside the gene matches. From germline, CDR1 is MGHRA and CDR2 YSYEKL. CDR3 length: 16 residues. The CDR3 DNA reads as TGCGCCAGCAGCCCAGGACAGGGGGCGAGAGGTGAAAAACTGTTTTTT. Its protein product is CASSPGQGARGEKLFF.

This clone was counted once. The gene calls are TRBV6-5 and TRBJ1-2; 8 bases agree with TRBD1. Germline trimming cut 6 bases from V and 7 bases from J; bases unmatched to any gene: 7. CDR1 MNHEY and CDR2 SVGAGI come from the germline V gene. This CDR3 spans 13 amino acids. The CDR3 DNA follows: TGTGCCAGCAGGAGACAGGGGCAGGGTGGCTACACCTTC. Protein: CASRRQGQGGYTF.

Remarks on this clone: Other DNA sequences within the sample encode an identical CDR3. The V call is TRBV6-5, the J call TRBJ1-5; no firm D call. The V and J ends lost 2 bases and 3 bases respectively, with 5 bases between them. The CDR3 extends over 13 amino acids. CDR1 and CDR2 (germline): MNHEY, SVGAGI. DNA for the CDR3: TGTGCCAGCAGTTACCAGTCCAATCAGCCCCAGCATTTT. Translation gives CASSYQSNQPQHF.

This sequence joins TRBV13 and TRBJ1-2, with D hard to call. The germline CDR1 and CDR2 sequences are PRHDT and FYEKMQ (reference sequence). The CDR3 spans 14 residues. V was cut by 5 bases and J by 3 bases, with 13 bases left in between. The DNA of the CDR3 is TGTGCCAGCAGCCCAATCCAGGAGGACTATGGCTACACCTTC. Protein product: CASSPIQEDYGYTF.

The J gene is TRBJ1-2, the V gene TRBV19; 7 bases are a match to TRBD1. In germline, CDR1 is LNHDA, CDR2 SQIVND (reference sequence). The CDR3 is 16 amino acids. J gave up 0 bases and V 4 bases, and 8 bases lay outside the gene matches. The CDR3 DNA reads TGTGCCAGTAGTACTACCGACAGGGCCGCTAACTATGGCTACACCTTC. This sequence encodes CASSTTDRAANYGYTF.

This chain's CDR3 is CATSDMGGNQPQHF. In DNA form, the CDR3 reads TGTGCCACCAGTGATATGGGGGGCAATCAGCCCCAGCATTTT. The J gene is TRBJ1-5, the V gene TRBV24-1, with a tentative D call TRBD1 (5 bases). The CDR3 has 14 residues. The V gene lost 3 bases and the J gene lost 2 bases, with 7 bases spanning the gap. CDR1 and CDR2 from the germline V gene are KGHDR and SFDVKD.

This sequence joins TRBV19 and TRBJ1-2; D possibly corresponds to TRBD1 (6 bases). V lost 4 bases to trimming and J lost 0 bases, with 12 bases between them. Per the germline V gene, CDR1 is LNHDA and CDR2 is SQIVND (reference sequence). The CDR3 runs 15 residues. CDR3 DNA: TGTGCCAGTAGTACTTCGAGGACAGCTAACTATGGCTACACCTTC. Its protein is CASSTSRTANYGYTF.

This clone was seen a single time. The gene calls are TRBV28 and TRBJ1-1, with TRBD1 matching 8 bases. The CDR3 length is 11 residues. V trimming: 8 bases; J trimming: 6 bases; junction bases outside the gene matches: 2. CDR1 is MDHEN, CDR2 SYDVKM, per germline. The CDR3 spells CASWGQAEAFF. CDR3 nucleotides: TGTGCCAGCTGGGGACAGGCTGAAGCTTTCTTT.

The chain recombines TRBV9 with TRBJ2-2; TRBD2 matches at 8 bases. Germline V gene lookup returns CDR1 SGDLS and CDR2 YYNGEE. Trimming at V came to 3 bases and at J to 7 bases, leaving 2 bases not matched to a gene. This CDR3 is built from 13 residues. The CDR3 DNA reads TGTGCCAGCAGCGCCCTAGCGGGCGGGGAGCTGTTTTTT. Translating gives CASSALAGGELFF.

This chain joins TRBV28 and TRBJ1-6; 10 positions match TRBD1. The CDR3 is made up of 16 amino acids. The V segment lost 6 bases and the J segment 0 bases; nucleotides outside the gene matches: 2. Germline assignment: CDR1 MDHEN and CDR2 SYDVKM. The CDR3: CASRRDRGSYNSPLHF. CDR3 in DNA: TGTGCCAGCAGGAGGGACAGGGGCTCCTATAATTCACCCCTCCACTTT.

The chain recombines TRBV19 with TRBJ2-1; 9 positions match TRBD1. The CDR3 is 15 residues long. V dropped 6 bases and J dropped 5; count of bases not matched to a gene: 8. CDR1 and CDR2 (germline): LNHDA, SQIVND (reference sequence). The CDR3 protein is CASRPQGAQNNEQFF. The CDR3 coding sequence is TGTGCCAGTAGGCCACAGGGGGCTCAAAACAATGAGCAGTTCTTC.

The V gene is TRBV7-8, the J gene TRBJ1-4, with a tentative D call TRBD1 (5 bases). Per germline, CDR1 SGHVS and CDR2 FQNEAQ. Trimming left V 0 bases short and J 8 bases short, with 10 bases between. This CDR3 is 14 amino acids long. The CDR3 coding sequence is TGTGCCAGCAGCTTAGCGCTTGGGGGGGAAAAACTGTTTTTT. Translating gives CASSLALGGEKLFF.

The CDR3 region has the DNA TGTGCCAGCAGCCAAGGAGTCAGGGGGCGCAATCAGCCCCAGCATTTT. It translates to CASSQGVRGRNQPQHF. This sequence joins TRBV3-1 (or the pseudogene TRBV3-2) and TRBJ1-5; 8 positions agree with TRBD1. From germline, CDR1 is LGHDT and CDR2 YNNKEL (reference sequence). V lost 1 base to trimming and J lost 2 bases; unmatched junction nucleotides: 4. This CDR3 is built from 16 residues.

The rearrangement joins TRBV6-6 to TRBJ2-5; 8 positions match TRBD2. Per germline, CDR1 MNHNY and CDR2 SVGAGI (reference sequence). V was pared by 4 bases and J by 5 bases, with 12 bases of the junction left unmatched. CDR3 length equals 16 residues. CDR3 sequence reads: CASSSNNGGAGETQYF. CDR3 bases: TGTGCCAGCAGTTCGAATAACGGGGGGGCAGGGGAGACCCAGTACTTC.

This clone was recorded once. The chain has TRBV4-1 and TRBJ2-1; 8 nucleotides agree with TRBD2. The CDR3 length is 15 residues. J gave up 7 bases and V 1 base, and 6 bases lay outside the gene matches. Germline CDR1 reads MGHRA; CDR2 reads YSYEKL. This CDR3 reads CASSQGFSGDNEQFF. CDR3 coding DNA: TGCGCCAGCAGCCAAGGGTTTAGCGGGGATAATGAGCAGTTCTTC.

The chain couples TRBV19 to TRBJ2-1; D is unresolved. The V end was cut by 0 bases, the J end by 0 bases, with 6 bases between. Germline CDR1 LNHDA, CDR2 SQIVND (reference sequence). The CDR3 loop spans 15 amino acids. The CDR3 region has the DNA TGTGCCAGTAGTATAGATCGGAGCTCCTACAATGAGCAGTTCTTC. Its protein is CASSIDRSSYNEQFF.

This chain uses TRBV9 with TRBJ1-4; no firm D call. Germline loops: CDR1 SGDLS, CDR2 YYNGEE. Deletions cut 4 bases from V and 0 bases from J, with 10 bases between. CDR3 length: 15 residues. CDR3 protein: CASSPHSATNEKLFF. As DNA, the CDR3 is TGTGCCAGCAGCCCACACAGCGCAACTAATGAAAAACTGTTTTTT.

V is TRBV7-9 and J is TRBJ2-1; D call uncertain. Between the trimmed V and J ends, which lost 5 bases and 8 bases, there was a span of 10 bases. CDR1 SEHNR and CDR2 FQNEAQ come from the germline V gene (reference sequence). The CDR3 is 12 amino acids. The CDR3 DNA follows: TGTGCCAGCAGCGGGCCTCTCGATGAGCAGTTCTTC. It encodes CASSGPLDEQFF.

The rearrangement uses TRBV6-2 or TRBV6-3 and TRBJ1-5, with 8 nucleotides matching TRBD1. V dropped 5 bases and J dropped 0; count of bases not matched to a gene: 6. Germline V gene sequence: CDR1 MNHEY, CDR2 SVGEGT. This CDR3 region has 16 residues. DNA for the CDR3: TGTGCCAGCAGTGACAGGGGTTGGGATAGCAATCAGCCCCAGCATTTT. Translating gives CASSDRGWDSNQPQHF.

V is TRBV5-1 and J is TRBJ2-5; no definite D call. This CDR3 region has 12 residues. V was cut by 8 bases and J by 0 bases, with 8 bases left in between. Germline CDR1 reads SGHRS; CDR2 reads YFSETQ. The DNA of the CDR3 is TGCGCCAGTAAGACCTACCAAGAGACCCAGTACTTC. It codes for CASKTYQETQYF.

The V call is TRBV7-3, the J call TRBJ1-1; D call uncertain. Trimming stripped 2 bases from V and 1 base from J, with 5 bases between. CDR1 is SGHTA and CDR2 is FQGTGA in the germline V gene. The CDR3 loop spans 13 amino acids. CDR3 sequence: CASSLWGNTEAFF. The DNA for the CDR3 is TGTGCCAGCAGCTTATGGGGGAACACTGAAGCTTTCTTT. The whole variable domain, remainder taken from reference TRBV7-3 and TRBJ1-1, is GAGVSQTPSNKVTEKGKYVELRCDPISGHTALYWYRQSLGQGPEFLIYFQGTGAADDSGLPNDRFFAVRPEGSVSTLKIQRTERGDSAVYLCASSLWGNTEAFFGQGTRLTVV.

This clone was seen only a few times. The V and J genes are TRBV6-4 and TRBJ2-3; TRBD2 agrees at 10 bases. After removal of 5 bases from V and 5 bases from J, the junction contained 7 bases not matched to a gene. The CDR3 length is 15 residues. Looked up from germline, CDR1 is MRHNA and CDR2 is SNTAGT. CDR3 loop: CASSSGRAGGDTQYF. CDR3 DNA: TGTGCCAGCAGTAGCGGGAGGGCCGGTGGAGATACGCAGTATTTT.

The chain combines TRBV4-1 with TRBJ2-2, with 12 bases aligning to TRBD2. V dropped 1 base and J dropped 5; count of bases not matched to a gene: 5. CDR1 is MGHRA, CDR2 YSYEKL, per germline. CDR3 size: 17 residues. CDR3 protein: CASSQGLAGVGTGELFF. CDR3 bases: TGCGCCAGCAGCCAAGGACTAGCGGGAGTGGGTACCGGGGAGCTGTTTTTT.

J is TRBJ2-2 and V is TRBV5-1; 10 bases are shared with TRBD2. The ends lost 1 base at V and 0 bases at J; junction bases unmatched: 3. Germline CDR1 and CDR2: SGHRS and YFSETQ. This CDR3 region has 17 residues. The CDR3 here is CASSLTSGTANTGELFF. The CDR3 region has the DNA TGCGCCAGCAGCTTGACTAGCGGGACTGCGAACACCGGGGAGCTGTTTTTT.

The rearrangement joins TRBV18 to TRBJ2-7, with TRBD1 identical over 10 bases. Germline V gives CDR1 KGHSH, CDR2 LQKENI. V lost 6 bases to trimming and J lost 7 bases; unmatched junction nucleotides: 9. There are 14 residues in the CDR3. The CDR3 protein is CASSPGQGLREQYF. DNA for the CDR3: TGTGCCAGCTCGCCGGGACAGGGGCTTCGGGAGCAGTACTTC.